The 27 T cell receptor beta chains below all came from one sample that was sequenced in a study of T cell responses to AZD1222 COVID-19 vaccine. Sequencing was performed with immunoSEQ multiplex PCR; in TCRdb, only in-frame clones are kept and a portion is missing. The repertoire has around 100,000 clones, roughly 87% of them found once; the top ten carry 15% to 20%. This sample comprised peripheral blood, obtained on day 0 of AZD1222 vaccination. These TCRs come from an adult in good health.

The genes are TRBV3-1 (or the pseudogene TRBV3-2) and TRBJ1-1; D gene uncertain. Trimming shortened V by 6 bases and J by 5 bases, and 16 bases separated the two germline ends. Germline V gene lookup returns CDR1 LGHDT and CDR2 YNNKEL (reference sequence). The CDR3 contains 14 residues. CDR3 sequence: CASRFSLGGTEAFF. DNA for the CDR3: TGTGCCAGCAGATTTTCCTTGGGTGGAACTGAAGCTTTCTTT.

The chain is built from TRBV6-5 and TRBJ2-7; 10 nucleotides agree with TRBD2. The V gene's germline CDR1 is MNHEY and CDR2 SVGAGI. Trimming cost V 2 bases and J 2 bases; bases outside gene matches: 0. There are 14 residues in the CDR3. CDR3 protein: CASSYSGRAYEQYF. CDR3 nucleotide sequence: TGTGCCAGCAGTTACAGCGGGAGGGCCTACGAGCAGTACTTC.

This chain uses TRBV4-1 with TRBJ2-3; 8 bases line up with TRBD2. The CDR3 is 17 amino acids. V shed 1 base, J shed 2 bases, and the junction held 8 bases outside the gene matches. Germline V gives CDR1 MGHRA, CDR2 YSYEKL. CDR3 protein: CASSQGGLVFYTDTQYF. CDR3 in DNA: TGCGCCAGCAGCCAAGGGGGACTAGTCTTTTACACAGATACGCAGTATTTT.

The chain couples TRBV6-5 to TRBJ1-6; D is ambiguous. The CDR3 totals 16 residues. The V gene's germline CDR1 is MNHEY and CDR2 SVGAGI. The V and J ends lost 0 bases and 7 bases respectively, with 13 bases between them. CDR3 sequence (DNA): TGTGCCAGCAGTTACTCCGGGCAGGCCAGGAATTCACCCCTCCACTTT. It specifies CASSYSGQARNSPLHF.

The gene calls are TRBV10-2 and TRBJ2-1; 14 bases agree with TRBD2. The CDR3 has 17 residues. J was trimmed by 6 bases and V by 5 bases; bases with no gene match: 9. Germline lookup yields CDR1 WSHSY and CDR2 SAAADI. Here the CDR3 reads CASSFLGLAGVGNEQFF. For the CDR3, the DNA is TGCGCCAGCAGTTTCTTGGGACTAGCGGGAGTTGGCAATGAGCAGTTCTTC.

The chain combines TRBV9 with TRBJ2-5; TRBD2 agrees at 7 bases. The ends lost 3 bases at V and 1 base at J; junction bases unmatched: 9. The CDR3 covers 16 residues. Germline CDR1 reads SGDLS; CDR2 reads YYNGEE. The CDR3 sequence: CASSERGREFQETQYF. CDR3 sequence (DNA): TGTGCCAGCAGCGAGCGGGGACGGGAATTCCAAGAGACCCAGTACTTC.

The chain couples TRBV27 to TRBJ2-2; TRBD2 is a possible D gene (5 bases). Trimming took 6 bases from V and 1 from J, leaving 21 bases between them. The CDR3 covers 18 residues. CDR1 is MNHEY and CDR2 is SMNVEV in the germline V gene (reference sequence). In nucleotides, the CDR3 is TGTGCCAGCAGCAACCCCCCCTGGGAGTACGAGAACACCGGGGAGCTGTTTTTT. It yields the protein CASSNPPWEYENTGELFF.

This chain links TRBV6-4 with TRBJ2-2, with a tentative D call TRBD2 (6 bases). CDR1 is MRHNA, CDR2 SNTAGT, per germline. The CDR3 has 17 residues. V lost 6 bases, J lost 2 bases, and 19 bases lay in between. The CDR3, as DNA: TGTGCCAGCAGCCCGACTTTTGGGCGGGGAAACACCGGGGAGCTGTTTTTT. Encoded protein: CASSPTFGRGNTGELFF.

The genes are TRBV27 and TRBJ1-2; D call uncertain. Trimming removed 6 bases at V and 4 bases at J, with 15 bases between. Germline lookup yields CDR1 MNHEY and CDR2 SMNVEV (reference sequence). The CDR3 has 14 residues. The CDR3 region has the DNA TGTGCCAGCAGCCCCAACATAGGAGGCTATGGCTACACCTTC. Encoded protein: CASSPNIGGYGYTF.

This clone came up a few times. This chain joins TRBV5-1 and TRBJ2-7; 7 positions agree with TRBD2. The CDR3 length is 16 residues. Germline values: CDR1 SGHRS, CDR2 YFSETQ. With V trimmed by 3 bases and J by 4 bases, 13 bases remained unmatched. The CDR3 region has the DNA TGCGCCAGCAGCTGGGCCCAGACTAGCACTACGTACGAGCAGTACTTC. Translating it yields CASSWAQTSTTYEQYF.

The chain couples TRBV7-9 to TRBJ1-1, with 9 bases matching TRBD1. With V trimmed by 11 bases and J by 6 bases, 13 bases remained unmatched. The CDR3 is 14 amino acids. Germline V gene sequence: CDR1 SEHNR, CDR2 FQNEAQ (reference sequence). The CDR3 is CAGRAWGQGPEAFF. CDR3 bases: TGTGCCGGTCGGGCCTGGGGACAGGGACCTGAAGCTTTCTTT.

The CDR3 bases are TGTGCCAGCAGTGAGCTGGGGTCGTATTCACCCCTCCACTTT. Amino acids: CASSELGSYSPLHF. The gene calls are TRBV6-1 and TRBJ1-6; D not resolved. Trimming took 3 bases from V and 8 from J, leaving 11 bases between them. CDR1 and CDR2 (germline): MNHNS, SASEGT. The CDR3 consists of 14 residues.

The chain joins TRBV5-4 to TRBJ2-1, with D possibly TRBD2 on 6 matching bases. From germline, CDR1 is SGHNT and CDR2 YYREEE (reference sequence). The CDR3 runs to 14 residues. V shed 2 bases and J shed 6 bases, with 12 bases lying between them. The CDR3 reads CASSFTSYGNEQFF. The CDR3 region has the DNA TGTGCCAGCAGCTTCACTAGCTATGGCAATGAGCAGTTCTTC.

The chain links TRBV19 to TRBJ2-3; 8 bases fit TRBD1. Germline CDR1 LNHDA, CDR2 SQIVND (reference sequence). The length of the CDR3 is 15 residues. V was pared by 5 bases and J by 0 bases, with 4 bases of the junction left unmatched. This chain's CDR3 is CASSQGQESTDTQYF. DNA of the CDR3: TGTGCCAGTAGTCAGGGACAGGAAAGCACAGATACGCAGTATTTT.

CDR3 loop: CASSPGSGGRETQYF. The CDR3 DNA follows: TGTGCCAGCAGCCCAGGGAGCGGGGGACGGGAGACCCAGTACTTC. The chain uses TRBV25-1 and TRBJ2-5; 8 bases are a match to TRBD2. CDR3 length: 15 amino acids. CDR1 is MGHDK and CDR2 is SYGVNS in the germline V gene. V dropped 6 bases and J dropped 5; count of bases not matched to a gene: 11.

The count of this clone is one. Here the CDR3 DNA reads TGTGCCAGCAGCAAACAGGGGTTCGGCACAGATACGCAGTATTTT. This encodes CASSKQGFGTDTQYF. This chain connects TRBV7-6 to TRBJ2-3; 7 nucleotides agree with TRBD1. From germline, CDR1 is SGHVS and CDR2 FNYEAQ. Losses at the gene ends were 5 bases for V and 1 base for J; bases not matched to a gene: 6. CDR3 length: 15 amino acids.

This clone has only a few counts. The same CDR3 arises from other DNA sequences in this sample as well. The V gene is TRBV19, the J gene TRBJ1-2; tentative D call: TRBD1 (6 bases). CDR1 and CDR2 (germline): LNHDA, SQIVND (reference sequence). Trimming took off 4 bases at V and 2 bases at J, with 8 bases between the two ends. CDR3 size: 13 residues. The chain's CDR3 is CASSKQGNYGYTF. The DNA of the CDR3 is TGTGCCAGTAGTAAACAGGGAAACTATGGCTACACCTTC.

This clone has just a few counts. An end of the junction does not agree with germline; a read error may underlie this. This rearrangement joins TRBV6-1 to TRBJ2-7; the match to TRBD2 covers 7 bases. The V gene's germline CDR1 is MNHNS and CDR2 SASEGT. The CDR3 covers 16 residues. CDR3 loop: CASSKAGQGGLYEQYF. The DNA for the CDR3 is TGTGCCAGCAGTAAAGCGGGGCAGGGAGGACTCTACGAGCAGTACTTC.

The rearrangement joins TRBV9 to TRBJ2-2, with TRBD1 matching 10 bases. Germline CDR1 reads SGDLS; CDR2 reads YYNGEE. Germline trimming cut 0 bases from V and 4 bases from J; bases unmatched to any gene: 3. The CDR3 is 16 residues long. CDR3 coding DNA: TGTGCCAGCAGCGTAGGGGGACAGGGGATCACCGGGGAGCTGTTTTTT. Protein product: CASSVGGQGITGELFF.

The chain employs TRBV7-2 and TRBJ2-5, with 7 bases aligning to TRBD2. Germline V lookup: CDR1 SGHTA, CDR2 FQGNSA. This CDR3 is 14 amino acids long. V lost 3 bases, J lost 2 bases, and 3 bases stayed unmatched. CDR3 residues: CASSFVAGQETQYF. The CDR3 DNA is TGTGCCAGCAGCTTTGTAGCGGGTCAAGAGACCCAGTACTTC.

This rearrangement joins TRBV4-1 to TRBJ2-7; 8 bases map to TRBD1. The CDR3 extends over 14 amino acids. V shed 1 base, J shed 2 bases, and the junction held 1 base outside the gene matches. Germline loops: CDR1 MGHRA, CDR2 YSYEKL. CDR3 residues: CASSQGTGTYEQYF. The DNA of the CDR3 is TGCGCCAGCAGCCAAGGGACAGGGACCTACGAGCAGTACTTC.

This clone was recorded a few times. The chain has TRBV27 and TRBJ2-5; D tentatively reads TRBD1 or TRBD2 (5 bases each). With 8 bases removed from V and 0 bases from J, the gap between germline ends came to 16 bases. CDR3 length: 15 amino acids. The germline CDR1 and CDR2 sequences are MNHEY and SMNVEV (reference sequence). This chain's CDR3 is CASRSGTKYQETQYF. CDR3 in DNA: TGTGCCAGCCGTTCCGGGACCAAGTACCAAGAGACCCAGTACTTC.

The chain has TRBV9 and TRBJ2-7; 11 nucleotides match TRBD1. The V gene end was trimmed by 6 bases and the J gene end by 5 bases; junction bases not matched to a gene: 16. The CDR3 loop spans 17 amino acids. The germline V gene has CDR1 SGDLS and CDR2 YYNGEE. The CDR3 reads CASTPWDRGLGDNEQYF. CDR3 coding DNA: TGTGCCAGCACTCCCTGGGACAGGGGGTTGGGAGATAACGAGCAGTACTTC.

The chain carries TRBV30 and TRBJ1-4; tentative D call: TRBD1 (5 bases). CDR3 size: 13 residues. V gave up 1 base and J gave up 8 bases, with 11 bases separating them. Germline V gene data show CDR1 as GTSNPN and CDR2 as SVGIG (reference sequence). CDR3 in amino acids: CAWSGGTREKLFF. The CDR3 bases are TGTGCCTGGAGTGGGGGGACTCGGGAAAAACTGTTTTTT.

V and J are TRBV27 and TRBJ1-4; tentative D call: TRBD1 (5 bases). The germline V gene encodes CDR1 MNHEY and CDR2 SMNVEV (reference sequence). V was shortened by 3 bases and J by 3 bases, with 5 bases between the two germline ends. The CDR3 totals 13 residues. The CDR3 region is CASSLGANEKLFF. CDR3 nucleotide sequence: TGTGCCAGCAGTTTGGGGGCTAATGAAAAACTGTTTTTT.

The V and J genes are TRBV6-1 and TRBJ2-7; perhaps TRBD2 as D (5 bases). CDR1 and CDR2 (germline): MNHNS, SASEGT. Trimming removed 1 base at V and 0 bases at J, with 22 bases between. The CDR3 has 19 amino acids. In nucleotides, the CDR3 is TGTGCCAGCAGTGAAGTACAGCGGAATCTATTTTCTATCTCCTACGAGCAGTACTTC. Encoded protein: CASSEVQRNLFSISYEQYF.

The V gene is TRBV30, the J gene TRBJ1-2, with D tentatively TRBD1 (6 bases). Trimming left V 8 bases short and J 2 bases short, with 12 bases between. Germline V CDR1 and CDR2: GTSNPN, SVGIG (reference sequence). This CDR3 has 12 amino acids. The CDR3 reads CALQRGNYGYTF. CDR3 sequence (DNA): TGTGCCCTTCAGAGGGGGAACTATGGCTACACCTTC.